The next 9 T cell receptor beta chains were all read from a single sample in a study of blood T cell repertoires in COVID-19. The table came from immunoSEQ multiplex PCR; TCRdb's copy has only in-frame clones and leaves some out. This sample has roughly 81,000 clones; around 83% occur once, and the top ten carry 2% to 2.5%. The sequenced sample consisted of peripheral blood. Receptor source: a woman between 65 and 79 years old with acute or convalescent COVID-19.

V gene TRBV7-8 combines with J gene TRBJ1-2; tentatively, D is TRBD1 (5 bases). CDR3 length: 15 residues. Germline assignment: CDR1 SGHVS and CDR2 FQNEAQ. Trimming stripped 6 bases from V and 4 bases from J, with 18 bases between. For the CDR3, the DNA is TGTGCCAGCAGTTCGCGGGGGGGTTGGAGCTATGGCTACACCTTC. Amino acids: CASSSRGGWSYGYTF.

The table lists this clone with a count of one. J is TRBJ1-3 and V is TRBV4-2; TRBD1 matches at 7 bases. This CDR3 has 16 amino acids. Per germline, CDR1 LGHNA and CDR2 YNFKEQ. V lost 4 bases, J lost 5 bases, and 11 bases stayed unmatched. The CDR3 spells CASSLNPGDSRNTIYF. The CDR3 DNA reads TGTGCCAGCAGCCTGAACCCGGGGGACAGTAGAAACACCATATATTTT.

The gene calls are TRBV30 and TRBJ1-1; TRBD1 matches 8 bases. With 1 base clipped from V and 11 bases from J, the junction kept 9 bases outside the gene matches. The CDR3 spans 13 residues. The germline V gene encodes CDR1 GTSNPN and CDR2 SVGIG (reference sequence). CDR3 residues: CAWSGQGSRWAFF. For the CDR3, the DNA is TGTGCCTGGAGTGGACAGGGGTCTAGGTGGGCTTTCTTT.

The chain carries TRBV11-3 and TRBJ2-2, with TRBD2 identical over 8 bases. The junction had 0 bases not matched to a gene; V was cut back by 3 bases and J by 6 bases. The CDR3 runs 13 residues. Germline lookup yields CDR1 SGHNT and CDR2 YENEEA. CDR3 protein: CASSLREAGELFF. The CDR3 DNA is TGTGCCAGCAGCTTGCGGGAGGCCGGGGAGCTGTTTTTT.

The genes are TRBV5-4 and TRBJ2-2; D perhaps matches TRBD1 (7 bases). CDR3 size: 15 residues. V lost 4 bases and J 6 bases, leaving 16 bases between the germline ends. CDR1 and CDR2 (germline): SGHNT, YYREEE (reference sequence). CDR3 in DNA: TGTGCCAGCAGCCCGGACAGGAGGGGGGCCGGGGAGCTGTTTTTT. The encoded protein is CASSPDRRGAGELFF.

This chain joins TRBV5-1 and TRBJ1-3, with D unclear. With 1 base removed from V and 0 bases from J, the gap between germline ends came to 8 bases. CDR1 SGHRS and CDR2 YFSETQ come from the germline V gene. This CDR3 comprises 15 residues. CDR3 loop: CASSLSGLSGNTIYF. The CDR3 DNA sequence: TGCGCCAGCAGCTTGTCCGGACTCTCTGGAAACACCATATATTTT.

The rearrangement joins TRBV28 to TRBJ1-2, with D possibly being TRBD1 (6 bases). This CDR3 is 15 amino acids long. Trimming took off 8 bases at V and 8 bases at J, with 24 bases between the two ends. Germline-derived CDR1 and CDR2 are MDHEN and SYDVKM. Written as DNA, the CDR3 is TGTGCCAGCGGATCCACAGGGAGGGGTTCTCTCGGCTACACCTTC. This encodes CASGSTGRGSLGYTF.

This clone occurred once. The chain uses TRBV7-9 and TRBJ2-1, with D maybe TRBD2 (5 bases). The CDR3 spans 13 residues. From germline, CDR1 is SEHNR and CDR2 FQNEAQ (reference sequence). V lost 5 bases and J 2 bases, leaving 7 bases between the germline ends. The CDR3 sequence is CASSPAAYNEQFF. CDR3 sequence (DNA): TGTGCCAGCAGCCCAGCGGCCTACAATGAGCAGTTCTTC.

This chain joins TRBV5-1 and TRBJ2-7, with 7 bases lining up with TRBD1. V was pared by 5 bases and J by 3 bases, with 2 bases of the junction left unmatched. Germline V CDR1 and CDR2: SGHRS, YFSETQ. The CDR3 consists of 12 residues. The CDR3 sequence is CASRRDSYEQYF. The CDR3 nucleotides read TGCGCCAGCAGACGGGACAGCTACGAGCAGTACTTC.